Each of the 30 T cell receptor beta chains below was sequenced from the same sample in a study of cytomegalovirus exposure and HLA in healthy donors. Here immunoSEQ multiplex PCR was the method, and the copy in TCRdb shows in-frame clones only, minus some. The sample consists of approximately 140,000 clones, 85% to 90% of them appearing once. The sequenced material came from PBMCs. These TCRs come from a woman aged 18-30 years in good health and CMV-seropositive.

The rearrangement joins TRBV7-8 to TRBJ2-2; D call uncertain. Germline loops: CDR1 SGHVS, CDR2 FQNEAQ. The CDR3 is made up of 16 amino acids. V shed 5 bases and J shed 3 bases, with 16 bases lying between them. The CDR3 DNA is TGTGCCAGCAGCCCGACGGCCGGGTTAGACACCGGGGAGCTGTTTTTT. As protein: CASSPTAGLDTGELFF.

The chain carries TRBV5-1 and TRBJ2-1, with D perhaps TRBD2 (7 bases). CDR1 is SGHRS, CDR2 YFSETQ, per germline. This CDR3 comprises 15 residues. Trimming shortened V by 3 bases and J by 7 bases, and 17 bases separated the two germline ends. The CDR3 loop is CASSWGGGSSNEQFF. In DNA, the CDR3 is TGCGCCAGCAGCTGGGGGGGCGGGAGCTCTAATGAGCAGTTCTTC.

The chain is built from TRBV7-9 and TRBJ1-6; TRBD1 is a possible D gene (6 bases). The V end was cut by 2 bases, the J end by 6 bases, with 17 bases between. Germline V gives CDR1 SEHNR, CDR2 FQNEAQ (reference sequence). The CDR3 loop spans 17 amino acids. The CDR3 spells CASSLLPQGMGNSPLHF. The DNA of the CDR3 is TGTGCCAGCAGCTTATTGCCCCAGGGGATGGGTAATTCACCCCTCCACTTT.

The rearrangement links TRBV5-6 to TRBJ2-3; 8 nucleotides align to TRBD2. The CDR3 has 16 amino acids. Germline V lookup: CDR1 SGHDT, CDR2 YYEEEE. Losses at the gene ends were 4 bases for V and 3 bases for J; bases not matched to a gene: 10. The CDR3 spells CASSRPRLASTDTQYF. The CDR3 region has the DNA TGTGCCAGCAGCCGCCCAAGACTAGCGAGTACAGATACGCAGTATTTT.

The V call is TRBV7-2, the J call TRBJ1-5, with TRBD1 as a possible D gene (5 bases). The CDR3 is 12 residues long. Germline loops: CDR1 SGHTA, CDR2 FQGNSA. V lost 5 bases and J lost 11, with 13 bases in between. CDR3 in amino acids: CASSESRGTQHF. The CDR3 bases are TGTGCCAGCAGCGAGTCTCGGGGGACCCAGCATTTT. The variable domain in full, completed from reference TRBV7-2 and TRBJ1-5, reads GAGVSQSPSNKVTEKGKDVELRCDPISGHTALYWYRQSLGQGLEFLIYFQGNSAPDKSGLPSDRFSAERTGGSVSTLTIQRTQQEDSAVYLCASSESRGTQHFGDGTRLSIL.

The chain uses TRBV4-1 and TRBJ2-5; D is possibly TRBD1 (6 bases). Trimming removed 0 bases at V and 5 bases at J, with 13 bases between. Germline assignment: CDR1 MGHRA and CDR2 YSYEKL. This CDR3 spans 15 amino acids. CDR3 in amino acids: CASSQDRDIGETQYF. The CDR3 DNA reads TGCGCCAGCAGCCAAGACCGGGACATCGGGGAGACCCAGTACTTC.

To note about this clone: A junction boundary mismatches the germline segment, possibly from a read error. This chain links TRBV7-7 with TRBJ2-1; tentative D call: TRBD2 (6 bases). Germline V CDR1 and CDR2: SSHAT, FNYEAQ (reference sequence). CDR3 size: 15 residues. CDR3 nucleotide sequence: TGTGCTAGCAGCTTATCCGGGAGTGGTAGGGATGAGCAGTTCTTC. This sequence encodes CASSLSGSGRDEQFF.

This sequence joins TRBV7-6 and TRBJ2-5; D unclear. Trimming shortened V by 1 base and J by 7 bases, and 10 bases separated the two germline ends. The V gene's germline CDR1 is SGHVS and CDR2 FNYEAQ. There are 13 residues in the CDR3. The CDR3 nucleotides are TGTGCCAGCAGCTTAGATCCGGGTTCGACCCAGTACTTC. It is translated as CASSLDPGSTQYF.

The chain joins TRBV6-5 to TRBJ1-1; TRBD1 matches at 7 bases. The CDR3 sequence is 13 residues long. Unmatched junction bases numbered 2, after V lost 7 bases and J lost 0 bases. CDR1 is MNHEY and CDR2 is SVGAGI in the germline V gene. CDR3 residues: CASMGQLNTEAFF. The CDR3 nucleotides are TGTGCCAGCATGGGACAGTTGAACACTGAAGCTTTCTTT.

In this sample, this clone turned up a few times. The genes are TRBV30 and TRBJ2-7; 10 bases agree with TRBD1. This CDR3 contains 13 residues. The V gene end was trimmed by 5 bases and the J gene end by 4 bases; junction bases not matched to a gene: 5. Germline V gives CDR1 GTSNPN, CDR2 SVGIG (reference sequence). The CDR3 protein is CAWRSGQGYEQYF. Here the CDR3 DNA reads TGTGCCTGGCGATCGGGACAGGGGTACGAGCAGTACTTC.

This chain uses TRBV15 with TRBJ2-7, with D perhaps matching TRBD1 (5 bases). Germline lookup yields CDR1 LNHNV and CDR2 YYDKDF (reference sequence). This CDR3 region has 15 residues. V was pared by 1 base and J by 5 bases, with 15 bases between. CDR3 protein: CATSRGKGAADEQYF. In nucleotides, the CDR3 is TGTGCCACCAGCAGAGGTAAAGGGGCTGCGGACGAGCAGTACTTC.

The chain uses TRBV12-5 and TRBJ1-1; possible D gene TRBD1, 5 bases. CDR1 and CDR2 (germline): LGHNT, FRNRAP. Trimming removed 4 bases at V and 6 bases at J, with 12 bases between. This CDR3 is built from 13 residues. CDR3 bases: TGTGCTAGTGGTTCCCCAGGGAATCCTGAAGCTTTCTTT. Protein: CASGSPGNPEAFF.

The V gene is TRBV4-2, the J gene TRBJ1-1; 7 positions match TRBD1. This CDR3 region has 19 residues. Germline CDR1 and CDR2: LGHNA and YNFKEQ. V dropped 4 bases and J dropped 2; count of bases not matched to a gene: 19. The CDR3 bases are TGTGCCAGCAGCCTAGCAGGGGGAACCCGTCTGGGGAGAAACACTGAAGCTTTCTTT. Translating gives CASSLAGGTRLGRNTEAFF.

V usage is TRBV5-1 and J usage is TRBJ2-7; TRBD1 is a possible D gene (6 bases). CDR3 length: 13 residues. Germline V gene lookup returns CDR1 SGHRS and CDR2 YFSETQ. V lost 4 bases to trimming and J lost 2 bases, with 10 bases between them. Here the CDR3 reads CASSPGQTYEQYF. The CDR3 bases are TGCGCCAGCAGCCCGGGACAAACCTACGAGCAGTACTTC.

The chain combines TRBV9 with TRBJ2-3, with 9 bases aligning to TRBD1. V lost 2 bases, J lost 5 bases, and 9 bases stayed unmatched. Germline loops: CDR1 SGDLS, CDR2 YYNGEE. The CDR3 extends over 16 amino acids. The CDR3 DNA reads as TGTGCCAGCAGCGTGGGCGGGACAGGGCGGGGAGATACGCAGTATTTT. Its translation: CASSVGGTGRGDTQYF.

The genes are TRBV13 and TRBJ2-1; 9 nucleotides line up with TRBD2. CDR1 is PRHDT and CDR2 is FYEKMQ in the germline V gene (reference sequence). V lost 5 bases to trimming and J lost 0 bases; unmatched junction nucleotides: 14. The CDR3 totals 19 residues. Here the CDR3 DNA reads TGTGCCAGCAGCGAGAGGAGGGCTAGCGGGACCAGCTCCTACAATGAGCAGTTCTTC. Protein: CASSERRASGTSSYNEQFF.

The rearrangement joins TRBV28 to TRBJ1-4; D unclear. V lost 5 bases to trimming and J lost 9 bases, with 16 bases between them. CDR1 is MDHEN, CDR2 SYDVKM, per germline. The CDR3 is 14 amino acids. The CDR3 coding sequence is TGTGCCAGCAGTCTCCACCGCGGCGCCCAAAAACTGTTTTTT. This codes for CASSLHRGAQKLFF.

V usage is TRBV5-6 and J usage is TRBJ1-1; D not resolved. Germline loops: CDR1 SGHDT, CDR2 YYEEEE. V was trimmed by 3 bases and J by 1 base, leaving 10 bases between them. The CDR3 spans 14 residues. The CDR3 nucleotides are TGTGCCAGCAGCTCCAGACCGGGGAACACTGAAGCTTTCTTT. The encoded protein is CASSSRPGNTEAFF. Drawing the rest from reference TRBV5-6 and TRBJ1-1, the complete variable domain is DAGVTQSPTHLIKTRGQQVTLRCSPKSGHDTVSWYQQALGQGPQFIFQYYEEEERQRGNFPDRFSGHQFPNYSSELNVNALLLGDSALYLCASSSRPGNTEAFFGQGTRLTVV.

Here the CDR3 DNA reads TGCGCCACCACAGACAGGCCCAACTCTGGAAACACCATATATTTT. Translated, it gives CATTDRPNSGNTIYF. The chain couples TRBV5-1 to TRBJ1-3; possibly TRBD1 for D (6 bases). Germline CDR1 and CDR2: SGHRS and YFSETQ. The CDR3 is made up of 15 amino acids. Trimming took 9 bases from V and 0 from J, leaving 16 bases between them.

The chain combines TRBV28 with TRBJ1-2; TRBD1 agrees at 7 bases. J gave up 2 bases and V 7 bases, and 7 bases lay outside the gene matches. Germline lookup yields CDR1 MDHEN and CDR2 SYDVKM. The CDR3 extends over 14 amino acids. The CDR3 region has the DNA TGTGCCAGCACCAACCACAGGGGAAACTATGGCTACACCTTC. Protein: CASTNHRGNYGYTF.

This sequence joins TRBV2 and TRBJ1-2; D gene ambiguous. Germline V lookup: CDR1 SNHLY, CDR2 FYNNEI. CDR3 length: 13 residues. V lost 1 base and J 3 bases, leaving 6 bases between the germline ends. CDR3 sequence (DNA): TGTGCCAGCAGTGAAGGGCAGGACTATGGCTACACCTTC. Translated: CASSEGQDYGYTF. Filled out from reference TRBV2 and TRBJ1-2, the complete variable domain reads EPEVTQTPSHQVTQMGQEVILRCVPISNHLYFYWYRQILGQKVEFLVSFYNNEISEKSEIFDDQFSVERPDGSNFTLKIRSTKLEDSAMYFCASSEGQDYGYTFGSGTRLTVV.

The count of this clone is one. The CDR3 loop reads CASSLLAVASDEQFF. The CDR3 region has the DNA TGTGCCAGCAGCCTTCTAGCGGTGGCGTCTGATGAGCAGTTCTTC. This chain links TRBV14 with TRBJ2-1; 7 bases agree with TRBD2. V lost 4 bases and J lost 8; bases outside the gene matches: 11. Germline CDR1 reads SGHDN; CDR2 reads FVKESK. The CDR3 has 15 residues.

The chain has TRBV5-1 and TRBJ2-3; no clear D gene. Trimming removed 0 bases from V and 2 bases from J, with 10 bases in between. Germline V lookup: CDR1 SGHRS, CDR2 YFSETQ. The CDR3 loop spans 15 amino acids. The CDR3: CASSLAAVHTDTQYF. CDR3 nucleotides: TGCGCCAGCAGCTTGGCGGCGGTACACACAGATACGCAGTATTTT.

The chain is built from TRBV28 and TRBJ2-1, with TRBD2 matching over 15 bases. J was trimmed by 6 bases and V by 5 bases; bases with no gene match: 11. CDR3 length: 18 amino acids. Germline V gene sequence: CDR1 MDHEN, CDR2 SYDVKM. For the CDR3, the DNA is TGTGCCAGCAGTCCATATGCCTGGACTAGCGGGAGGGCCAATGAGCAGTTCTTC. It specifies CASSPYAWTSGRANEQFF.

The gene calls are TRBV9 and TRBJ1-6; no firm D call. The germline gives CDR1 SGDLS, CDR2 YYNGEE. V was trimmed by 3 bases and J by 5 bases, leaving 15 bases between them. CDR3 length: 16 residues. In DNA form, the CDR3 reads TGTGCCAGCAGCGCAAGGTCCGGGATACATAATTCACCCCTCCACTTT. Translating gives CASSARSGIHNSPLHF.

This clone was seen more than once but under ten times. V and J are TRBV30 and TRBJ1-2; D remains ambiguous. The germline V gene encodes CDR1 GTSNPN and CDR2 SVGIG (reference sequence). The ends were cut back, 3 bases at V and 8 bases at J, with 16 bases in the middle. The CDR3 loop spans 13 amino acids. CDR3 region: CAWSDNGYWGYTF. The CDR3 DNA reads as TGTGCCTGGAGCGACAATGGATATTGGGGCTACACCTTC.

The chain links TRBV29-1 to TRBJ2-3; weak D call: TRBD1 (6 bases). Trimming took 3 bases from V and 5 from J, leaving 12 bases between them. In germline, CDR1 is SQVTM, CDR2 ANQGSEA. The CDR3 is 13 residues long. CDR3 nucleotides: TGCAGCGTTGACAGGGGTCGGTTAGATACGCAGTATTTT. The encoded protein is CSVDRGRLDTQYF.

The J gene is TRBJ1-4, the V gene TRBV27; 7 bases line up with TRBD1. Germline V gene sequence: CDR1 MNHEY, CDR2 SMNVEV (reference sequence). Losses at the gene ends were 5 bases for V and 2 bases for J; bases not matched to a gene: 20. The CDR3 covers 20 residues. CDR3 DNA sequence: TGTGCCAGCAGTCCACCCCCGACAGGGCAGGTAGGGGCGACTAATGAAAAACTGTTTTTT. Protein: CASSPPPTGQVGATNEKLFF. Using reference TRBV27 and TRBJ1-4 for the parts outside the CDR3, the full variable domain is EAQVTQNPRYLITVTGKKLTVTCSQNMNHEYMSWYRQDPGLGLRQIYYSMNVEVTDKGDVPEGYKVSRKEKRNFPLILESPSPNQTSLYFCASSPPPTGQVGATNEKLFFGSGTQLSVL.

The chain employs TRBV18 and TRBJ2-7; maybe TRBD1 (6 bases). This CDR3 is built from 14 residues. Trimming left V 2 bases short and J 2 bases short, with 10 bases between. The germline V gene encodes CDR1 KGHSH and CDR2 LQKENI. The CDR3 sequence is CASSPTGTTYEQYF. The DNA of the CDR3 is TGTGCCAGCTCACCAACAGGGACGACCTACGAGCAGTACTTC.

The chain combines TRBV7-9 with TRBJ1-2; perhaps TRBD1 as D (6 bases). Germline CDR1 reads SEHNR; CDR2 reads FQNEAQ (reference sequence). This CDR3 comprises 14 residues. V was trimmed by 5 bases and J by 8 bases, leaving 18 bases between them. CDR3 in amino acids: CASSGRGAAEGYTF. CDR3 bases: TGTGCCAGCAGCGGCCGGGGGGCCGCGGAAGGCTACACCTTC.